A selection of T cell receptor beta chains follows, all from one sample in a study of vaccination and CD4 T cells after COVID-19. TCRdb reanalysed the PCR reads using MiXCR and keeps one entry per CDR3 protein. The data contain roughly 23,000 distinct CDR3 sequences, roughly 65% of them singletons. No antigen is known for these receptors. Sequenced material: CD4+ T cells from blood, cultured in vitro, taken after SARS-CoV-2 vaccination. These receptors were taken from a human donor who received a COVID-19 vaccine. Both conserved end residues are part of each CDR3. Fields, in order: J gene, clone size, V gene, D gene, CDR3 protein, CDR3 DNA. D genes are given only for firm matches. A clone size is listed for some rows: how often the clone was seen (once, few, many), or a class if it is expanded.

>TRBJ2-1|-|TRBV6-1|TRBD2
CASGGTSGSDEQFF
TGTGCCAGCGGAGGGACTAGCGGATCGGATGAGCAGTTCTTC
>TRBJ2-2|-|TRBV7-6|TRBD1
CASSLTGVGTGELFF
TGTGCCAGCAGCTTAACAGGGGTCGGCACCGGGGAGCTGTTTTTT
>TRBJ1-5|-|TRBV19|-
CASTPGVAGNQPQHF
TGTGCCAGTACCCCCGGGGTGGCTGGCAATCAGCCCCAGCATTTT
>TRBJ1-2|few|TRBV27|-
CASSLGSNYGYTF
TGTGCCAGCAGTTTAGGCAGTAACTATGGCTACACCTTC
>TRBJ2-5|-|TRBV19|-
CASSIDVRLPETQYF
TGTGCCAGTAGTATAGATGTGAGGTTACCGGAGACCCAGTACTTC
>TRBJ1-1|-|TRBV30|-
CAWSEGPPVPEAFF
TGTGCCTGGAGTGAAGGACCCCCAGTACCTGAAGCTTTCTTT
>TRBJ2-7|-|TRBV21-1|-
CASIKGGQQSSYEQYF
TGTGCCAGCATCAAGGGGGGACAGCAGAGCTCCTACGAGCAGTACTTC
>TRBJ2-1|-|TRBV6-1|-
CASSEARPGRRYNEQFF
TGTGCCAGCAGTGAAGCTCGCCCTGGCAGGAGGTACAATGAGCAGTTCTTC
>TRBJ1-1|-|TRBV12-3/TRBV12-4|TRBD1
CASRSAGGFIKVEAFF
TGTGCCAGCAGGTCGGCAGGGGGGTTTATAAAGGTTGAAGCTTTCTTT
>TRBJ2-5|-|TRBV6-1|TRBD1
CASRPVGTGGDETQYF
TGTGCCAGCAGACCCGTTGGGACAGGGGGCGACGAGACCCAGTACTTC
>TRBJ2-5|-|TRBV19|TRBD2
CASSPIQLAGYETQYF
TGTGCCAGTAGTCCTATACAACTAGCGGGGTACGAGACCCAGTACTTC
>TRBJ1-2|-|TRBV5-1|-
CASSQPPGGYTF
TGCGCCAGCAGTCAGCCTCCCGGAGGCTACACCTTC
>TRBJ2-3|few|TRBV27|TRBD2
CASSPASGGADTQYF
TGTGCCAGCAGTCCGGCTAGCGGGGGCGCAGATACGCAGTATTTT
>TRBJ2-7|-|TRBV10-3|TRBD1
CAISRDRDEQYF
TGTGCCATCAGCCGGGACAGGGACGAGCAGTACTTC
>TRBJ1-5|-|TRBV15|-
CATSREYGGIQPQHF
TGTGCCACCAGCAGAGAATACGGAGGGATCCAGCCCCAGCATTTT
>TRBJ1-1|-|TRBV7-9|-
CASSLARNTEAFF
TGTGCCAGCAGCTTAGCACGGAACACTGAAGCTTTCTTT
>TRBJ1-2|-|TRBV5-1|TRBD1
CASSLGTGLGYTF
TGCGCCAGCAGCTTGGGGACAGGTCTTGGCTACACCTTC
>TRBJ2-7|-|TRBV5-3|-
CASSLSVVRDYEQYF
TGTGCCAGCAGCTTGAGCGTGGTCCGAGACTACGAGCAGTACTTC
>TRBJ1-1|-|TRBV20-1|-
CSARDLANTEAFF
TGCAGTGCTAGAGATTTGGCCAACACTGAAGCTTTCTTT
>TRBJ1-4|-|TRBV2|TRBD1
CASSVSIVGTGRNEKLFF
TGTGCCAGCAGTGTGAGTATAGTTGGGACAGGACGCAATGAAAAACTGTTTTTT
>TRBJ2-7|-|TRBV12-3/TRBV12-4|TRBD1
CASLPGTGGTYEQYF
TGTGCCAGCCTGCCTGGGACAGGGGGTACCTACGAGCAGTACTTC
>TRBJ2-7|-|TRBV28|TRBD1
CASRPGTGHYEQYF
TGTGCCAGCAGACCCGGGACAGGGCACTACGAGCAGTACTTC
>TRBJ1-2|once|TRBV2|-
CASSGQRGYGYTF
TGTGCCAGCAGTGGACAGCGGGGCTATGGCTACACCTTC
>TRBJ1-6|-|TRBV6-1|-
CASDHVMDNSPLHF
TGTGCCAGCGACCACGTCATGGATAATTCACCCCTCCACTTT
>TRBJ1-3|-|TRBV15|-
CATSREITRYYSGNTIYF
TGTGCCACCAGCAGAGAGATTACCCGGTACTACTCTGGAAACACCATATATTTT
>TRBJ2-5|-|TRBV25-1|-
CASSASGNALETQYF
TGTGCCAGCAGTGCGTCAGGGAACGCCCTGGAGACCCAGTACTTC
>TRBJ1-5|few|TRBV20-1|TRBD1
CSASRGGRAQPQHF
TGCAGTGCTAGCAGGGGGGGCAGGGCCCAGCCCCAGCATTTT
>TRBJ1-1|few|TRBV5-1|-
CASSGTGTVNTEAFF
TGCGCCAGCAGCGGTACAGGGACGGTGAACACTGAAGCTTTCTTT
>TRBJ2-5|once|TRBV20-1|-
CSANEDSSETQYF
TGCAGTGCCAATGAGGACAGTTCCGAGACCCAGTACTTC
>TRBJ2-6|once|TRBV11-3|TRBD2
CASSTLRGGSGANVLTF
TGTGCCAGCAGCACTCTTCGGGGGGGCTCCGGGGCCAACGTCCTGACTTTC
>TRBJ2-1|-|TRBV25-1|TRBD1
CASSAWTGYEQFF
TGTGCCAGCAGTGCCTGGACAGGCTATGAGCAGTTCTTC
>TRBJ2-6|few|TRBV2|-
CASGQSGANVLTF
TGTGCCAGCGGACAGTCTGGGGCCAACGTCCTGACTTTC
>TRBJ1-6|-|TRBV6-1|TRBD1
CAISKTRDRDSPLHF
TGTGCCATCAGCAAGACCCGGGACAGGGATTCACCCCTCCACTTT
>TRBJ2-7|-|TRBV5-1|-
CASSLEGYSSYEQYF
TGCGCCAGCAGCTTGGAAGGCTATAGCTCCTACGAGCAGTACTTC
>TRBJ2-1|once|TRBV27|-
CASSLVRQATYNEQFF
TGTGCCAGCAGTTTAGTCCGGCAGGCCACCTACAATGAGCAGTTCTTC
>TRBJ2-7|-|TRBV5-1|TRBD2
CASSLDLAGGLYEQYF
TGCGCCAGCAGCTTGGATCTAGCGGGGGGGCTCTACGAGCAGTACTTC